The next 18 T cell receptor beta chains were all read from a single sample in a study of shared clonotypes between healthy human individuals. Profiling relied on immunoSEQ multiplex PCR, and the TCRdb table lists in-frame clones only, not all of them. The sample has millions of clones, roughly 96% seen once. The specimen was naive CD4+ T cells sorted from blood. Subset described: CD45RA+ positively selected. The origin of the receptors is a man between 18 and 35 years old in good health.

The chain combines TRBV10-2 with TRBJ2-3, with 7 bases matching TRBD2. V shed 6 bases and J 0 bases; nucleotides not matched to a gene: 9. The CDR3 length is 16 residues. The germline CDR1 and CDR2 sequences are WSHSY and SAAADI. Here the CDR3 DNA reads TGCGCCAGCAGGCTTGGGACTACCTCAAGCACAGATACGCAGTATTTT. Translation gives CASRLGTTSSTDTQYF.

The V gene is TRBV28, the J gene TRBJ1-2; TRBD1 matches 8 bases. V lost 1 base to trimming and J lost 6 bases; unmatched junction nucleotides: 13. Per the germline V gene, CDR1 is MDHEN and CDR2 is SYDVKM. The CDR3 totals 17 residues. DNA for the CDR3: TGTGCCAGCAGTTTATACTCTGACTTGACAGGGGTGAATGGCTACACCTTC. Translation gives CASSLYSDLTGVNGYTF.

This sequence joins TRBV7-2 and TRBJ2-7; 11 bases are a match to TRBD2. Germline CDR1 SGHTA, CDR2 FQGNSA. V was clipped by 1 base and J by 6 bases; unmatched bases: 8. This CDR3 spans 16 amino acids. CDR3: CASSLVGSGRAVEQYF. The CDR3 DNA reads TGTGCCAGCAGCTTAGTGGGTAGCGGGAGGGCCGTCGAGCAGTACTTC. The complete variable domain, with remaining parts taken from reference TRBV7-2 and TRBJ2-7, reads GAGVSQSPSNKVTEKGKDVELRCDPISGHTALYWYRQSLGQGLEFLIYFQGNSAPDKSGLPSDRFSAERTGGSVSTLTIQRTQQEDSAVYLCASSLVGSGRAVEQYFGPGTRLTVT.

The chain employs TRBV7-2 and TRBJ2-5, with D maybe TRBD2 (6 bases). Trimming stripped 3 bases from V and 5 bases from J, with 16 bases between. The CDR3 has 15 residues. CDR1 and CDR2 from the germline V gene are SGHTA and FQGNSA. DNA for the CDR3: TGTGCCAGCAGCTTTACGGGAGCCTACGGGGAGACCCAGTACTTC. This sequence encodes CASSFTGAYGETQYF.

The chain recombines TRBV2 with TRBJ2-7, with TRBD2 matching over 7 bases. Trimming removed 7 bases from V and 6 bases from J; junction bases left unmatched: 9. The CDR3 sequence is 13 residues long. CDR1 and CDR2 (germline): SNHLY, FYNNEI. The CDR3 region has the DNA TGTGCCAGCAACGGCGGGAGCGGGGTCGAGCAGTACTTC. It is translated as CASNGGSGVEQYF.

This clone was counted between two and nine times. The chain links TRBV6-5 to TRBJ1-2, with D unresolved. Trimming took off 4 bases at V and 7 bases at J, with 13 bases between the two ends. Germline V gene data show CDR1 as MNHEY and CDR2 as SVGAGI. This CDR3 comprises 13 residues. CDR3 nucleotide sequence: TGTGCCAGCAGTTCCTCGACCATGGCTGGCTACACCTTC. Its protein product is CASSSSTMAGYTF.

V is TRBV5-1 and J is TRBJ2-3, with D uncertain. V was shortened by 6 bases and J by 2 bases, with 13 bases between the two germline ends. The CDR3 is 14 residues long. From germline, CDR1 is SGHRS and CDR2 YFSETQ. The CDR3 loop reads CASTSVTLTDTQYF. The CDR3 nucleotides are TGCGCCAGCACGTCGGTAACCCTCACAGATACGCAGTATTTT.

This clone was observed a few times. V and J are TRBV27 and TRBJ1-6; 9 bases line up with TRBD1. CDR1 and CDR2 (germline): MNHEY, SMNVEV (reference sequence). V gave up 8 bases and J gave up 10 bases; unmatched junction bases: 6. The CDR3 extends over 13 amino acids. The CDR3, as DNA: TGTGCCAGCCGCCGGGACAGGGCATCACCCCTCCACTTT. Protein product: CASRRDRASPLHF.

The rearrangement joins TRBV5-1 to TRBJ1-6, with no clear D. This CDR3 is built from 13 residues. The germline gives CDR1 SGHRS, CDR2 YFSETQ. Trimming took 4 bases from V and 7 from J, leaving 9 bases between them. The CDR3 here is CASSDRENSPLHF. The DNA for the CDR3 is TGCGCCAGCAGCGACCGGGAAAATTCACCCCTCCACTTT.

As concerns this clone: The sample contains more than one DNA sequence encoding this CDR3. The rearrangement joins TRBV10-3 to TRBJ2-2; D is undetermined. V lost 3 bases, J lost 5 bases, and 7 bases lay in between. This CDR3 spans 13 amino acids. Germline V gene lookup returns CDR1 ENHRY and CDR2 SYGVKD. The CDR3 region has the DNA TGTGCCATCAGTGAAAGGGAAACCGGGGAGCTGTTTTTT. Its protein is CAISERETGELFF.

About this clone: The same CDR3 also results from other DNA sequences found in this sample. V is TRBV10-3 and J is TRBJ1-3; a weak D match, TRBD1 (6 bases). Trimming pared 6 bases from V and 4 bases from J, leaving 13 bases between. CDR1 is ENHRY and CDR2 is SYGVKD in the germline V gene. The CDR3 loop spans 14 amino acids. The CDR3 nucleotides read TGTGCCATCAGCCCAGGGGCCCAGGGAAACACCATATATTTT. Translating gives CAISPGAQGNTIYF.

The chain links TRBV5-1 to TRBJ2-2, with D unclear. The CDR3 extends over 16 amino acids. V was trimmed by 4 bases and J by 0 bases, leaving 13 bases between them. The germline CDR1 and CDR2 sequences are SGHRS and YFSETQ. DNA for the CDR3: TGCGCCAGCAGCGTGGAACGACGAACGAACACCGGGGAGCTGTTTTTT. It is translated as CASSVERRTNTGELFF.

The chain carries TRBV5-1 and TRBJ1-1; D possibly corresponds to TRBD1 (6 bases). The CDR3 runs 15 residues. Germline CDR1 and CDR2: SGHRS and YFSETQ. Trimming shortened V by 4 bases and J by 1 base, and 14 bases separated the two germline ends. The CDR3 sequence is CASSARSGANTEAFF. The CDR3 nucleotides read TGCGCCAGCAGCGCAAGGTCAGGGGCGAACACTGAAGCTTTCTTT. The full variable domain, its missing parts supplied by reference TRBV5-1 and TRBJ1-1, is KAGVTQTPRYLIKTRGQQVTLSCSPISGHRSVSWYQQTPGQGLQFLFEYFSETQRNKGNFPGRFSGRQFSNSRSEMNVSTLELGDSALYLCASSARSGANTEAFFGQGTRLTVV.

As concerns this clone: Different DNA sequences within this sample yield the same CDR3. The chain combines TRBV29-1 with TRBJ2-7, with 9 bases matching TRBD1. The germline V gene encodes CDR1 SQVTM and CDR2 ANQGSEA. The CDR3 covers 13 residues. V lost 4 bases and J lost 4; bases outside the gene matches: 5. The CDR3 nucleotides read TGCAGCGTTGGGGGACAGGGTCGGTACGAGCAGTACTTC. It translates to CSVGGQGRYEQYF.

The chain is built from TRBV7-9 and TRBJ2-6; TRBD1 might be the D (6 bases). CDR3 length equals 18 residues. V was pared by 6 bases and J by 1 base, with 19 bases between. Looked up from germline, CDR1 is SEHNR and CDR2 is FQNEAQ (reference sequence). CDR3 bases: TGTGCCAGCAGGACCCGAACAGGGTATTTTTCTGGGGCCAACGTCCTGACTTTC. Protein sequence: CASRTRTGYFSGANVLTF.

The J gene is TRBJ2-3, the V gene TRBV11-3; no clear D gene. The CDR3 sequence is 11 residues long. Germline lookup yields CDR1 SGHNT and CDR2 YENEEA. V was shortened by 8 bases and J by 2 bases, with 5 bases between the two germline ends. In nucleotides, the CDR3 is TGTGCCAGCGGAACCACAGATACGCAGTATTTT. Its translation is CASGTTDTQYF.

DNA of the CDR3: TGCAGCGTTGAAGAACTGGGACCTGGCTCACCCCTCCACTTT. Amino acid sequence: CSVEELGPGSPLHF. The chain is built from TRBV29-1 and TRBJ1-6; TRBD1 is a possible D gene (5 bases). Germline CDR1 reads SQVTM; CDR2 reads ANQGSEA. The V end was cut by 0 bases, the J end by 10 bases, with 13 bases between. This CDR3 comprises 14 residues.

This chain links TRBV10-3 with TRBJ2-5; 8 bases fit TRBD1. Germline lookup yields CDR1 ENHRY and CDR2 SYGVKD. V lost 0 bases, J lost 6 bases, and 3 bases stayed unmatched. The CDR3 spans 14 residues. CDR3 protein: CAISESSGGQTQYF. The CDR3 region has the DNA TGTGCCATCAGTGAGTCATCAGGGGGCCAGACCCAGTACTTC.